This record concerns one TCR beta chain sequence. This clone was found a few times. Its antigen is not yet known. Base qualities are not provided; no much larger clone lies one nucleotide away. Receptor amplification or capture employed the immunoSEQ multiplex PCR assay. To provide template for TCR sequencing, every sample had RNA extracted and reverse transcribed into cDNA. First-strand cDNA was synthesized with SuperScript III using a 2:1 mix of oligo-dT and random hexamers. Amplification bias was assessed with a synthetic immune receptor repertoire, and residual bias was removed computationally. From the authors' description of their analysis: After raw reads were preprocessed to remove errors, the CDR3 was defined following IMGT conventions as running from the conserved cysteine to phenylalanine. Clonality was calculated as 1 minus Shannon entropy normalized by log2 of the number of productive unique TCRs. Scalp TCRbeta sequences were cross-referenced with sorted blood CD4 and CD8 repertoires so that the CD4 or CD8 identity of scalp clones could be inferred. Here the immuneACCESS table is served through TCRdb, limited to in-frame sequences with V and J called. Missing clones are a known gap in these copies; in checked studies unresolved V genes cover under half, and the rest lacks a known reason. The DNA gave D and trimming, while V, J and clone size come from that table. The table for this sample lists 150,000 or so clones; around 47% of them were counted only once. The ten largest account for roughly 6.8% of the sample.

From a lookup of the germline V gene (reference sequence), CDR1 and CDR2 are LNHDA and SQIVND. V is clipped by 4 bases and J by 4 bases, and the sequence between their germline boundaries is 4 bases long. The cysteine opens and the phenylalanine closes a CDR3 of 11 amino acids. CDR3 DNA only is kept here, 33 bases in frame from base 1. This sample was taken from a study of CD8+ T cells in alopecia areata (dated by TCRdb to the late 2010s). At the level of the whole study: The treated patients, all with moderate-to-severe alopecia areata, were enrolled in an open-label pilot trial of oral tofacitinib given at 5 to 10 mg twice daily. Scalp clonality was compared across normal scalp (n=4), patchy alopecia areata scalp (n=8), and alopecia totalis/universalis scalp (n=8). Patients stayed on tofacitinib for 6 to 18 months and then had 6 months of follow-up off drug so that delayed response and recurrence could be assessed. In both human patients and the C3H/HeJ mouse model, the study applied high-throughput TCRbeta sequencing to look at T cell clonal expansion in alopecia areata. immunoSEQ multiplex PCR using 35 Vbeta forward primers and 13 Jbeta reverse primers was used to amplify TCRbeta CDR3 regions. Biopsies were taken from tofacitinib-treated patients at baseline and again at 4 and 24 weeks into treatment, and several of those patients also had a later scalp biopsy. RNA was extracted with the PAXgene miRNA kit for fixed scalp, the miRNeasy kit for PBMCs, and the RNeasy kit for mouse skin. On the human side, TCRbeta sequencing was run on scalp tissue and on sorted CD4+ and CD8+ peripheral blood T cells from healthy controls and from alopecia areata patients with either patchy or totalis/universalis disease. Study-wide conclusions, independent of this receptor: Lesional scalp, especially in alopecia totalis/universalis, showed higher clonality and more expanded CD8+ clones than normal scalp, suggesting antigenic drive. Shared TCR sequences between patients were less evident than in mice, which may be partly attributable to HLA diversity in the patient population. Unlike mouse skin, which is dominated by gammadelta T cells, normal human skin has resident alphabeta T cells that are also sequenced, and this complicates analysis of the scalp TCR repertoire.

From alopecia areata patients, peripheral blood was collected along with lesional scalp punch biopsies. PBMCs were isolated by density centrifugation and stained for CD3, CD4 and CD8, after which CD4+ and CD8+ T cells were sorted on a FACSAria. This TCR derives from a human donor with alopecia areata. Rearrangement joined TRBV19 to TRBJ1-2, with no D gene named confidently. The sequenced sample was CD4+ T cells sorted from blood. The CDR3 amino acid sequence is: CASSRSYGYTF. The nucleotide sequence is given as TGTGCCAGTAGTAGGAGCTATGGCTACACCTTC. Beyond the CDR3, the reference TRBV19 and TRBJ1-2 genes provide the residues; the full variable domain reads: DGGITQSPKYLFRKEGQNVTLSCEQNLNHDAMYWYRQDPGQGLRLIYYSQIVNDFQKGDIAEGYSVSREKKESFPLTVTSAQKNPTAFYLCASSRSYGYTFGSGTRLTVV.